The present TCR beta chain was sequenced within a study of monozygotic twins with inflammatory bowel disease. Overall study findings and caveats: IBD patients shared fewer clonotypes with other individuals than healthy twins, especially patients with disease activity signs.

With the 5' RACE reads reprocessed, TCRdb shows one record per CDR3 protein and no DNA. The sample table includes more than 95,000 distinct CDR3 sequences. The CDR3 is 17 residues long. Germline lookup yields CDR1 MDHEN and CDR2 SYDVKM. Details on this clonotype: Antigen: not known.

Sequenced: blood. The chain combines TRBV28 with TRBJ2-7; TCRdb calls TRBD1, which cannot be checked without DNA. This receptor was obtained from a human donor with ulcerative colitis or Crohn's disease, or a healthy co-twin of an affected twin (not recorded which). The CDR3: CASSFNPGFPGLNEQYF.